This TCR beta chain appears in the sequencing data of a study of blood T cell repertoires in COVID-19. Study-wide background: Italy, Spain and the United States were the sources of the convalescent and acute COVID-19 samples. Nucleic acid was either cDNA or gDNA, and it came from T cells, B-cell-depleted T cells, or PBMCs.

Trimming at V came to 7 bases and at J to 2 bases, leaving 7 bases not matched to a gene. The CDR3 runs to 14 residues. Germline V gene sequence: CDR1 MNHEY, CDR2 SVGAGI. The repertoire was sequenced with immunoSEQ multiplex PCR; TCRdb's copy has only in-frame clones and lacks some. The sample holds 150,000 to 200,000 clones, under 80% seen once. The sample comprised peripheral blood. This chain joins TRBV6-5 and TRBJ1-2; TRBD1 aligns across 7 bases. The sequence was obtained from a man aged 50-60 years who had recovered from COVID-19. The CDR3 nucleotides read TGTGCCAGCACCAGGGACAGTCGGAACTATGGCTACACCTTC. As protein: CASTRDSRNYGYTF.